These T cell receptor beta chains were read from a single sample in a study of monozygotic twins with inflammatory bowel disease. Reprocessing the 5' RACE reads, TCRdb reports a single entry for every CDR3 protein and omits DNA. The sample data list around 220,000 distinct CDR3 sequences. Sequencing was performed on blood. All receptors come from a human donor with ulcerative colitis or Crohn's disease, or a healthy co-twin of an affected twin (not recorded which). The CDR3 runs from the conserved cysteine through the conserved F or W.

j_gene: TRBJ2-1; v_gene: TRBV5-8; CDR3aa: CASSARDTEEFF
j_gene: TRBJ1-1; v_gene: TRBV6-4; CDR3aa: CASSGTPNTEAFF
j_gene: TRBJ2-3; v_gene: TRBV6-5; CDR3aa: CASSYRTTSGTDTQYF
j_gene: TRBJ1-2; v_gene: TRBV7-2; CDR3aa: CASSLRESYGYTF
j_gene: TRBJ2-1; v_gene: TRBV28; CDR3aa: CASSGYTYNEQFF
j_gene: TRBJ1-6; v_gene: TRBV30; CDR3aa: CAWSVLAGRGSPLHF
j_gene: TRBJ2-2; v_gene: TRBV20-1; CDR3aa: CSARRSSAPGELFF
j_gene: TRBJ1-5; v_gene: TRBV4-1; CDR3aa: CASSHGYNQLQHF
j_gene: TRBJ1-1; v_gene: TRBV19; CDR3aa: CASISRDTEAFF
j_gene: TRBJ2-5; v_gene: TRBV20-1; CDR3aa: CSANPFQETQYF
j_gene: TRBJ2-5; v_gene: TRBV5-1; CDR3aa: CASSLLQQYQETQYF
j_gene: TRBJ2-7; v_gene: TRBV5-1; CDR3aa: CASSLGWTGLNEQYF
j_gene: TRBJ2-5; v_gene: TRBV7-2; CDR3aa: CASSLSGLETQYF
j_gene: TRBJ2-1; v_gene: TRBV28; CDR3aa: CASSFRAGGYATNNEQFF
j_gene: TRBJ1-1; v_gene: TRBV5-3; CDR3aa: CARSVAGATEAEAFF
j_gene: TRBJ1-2; v_gene: TRBV20-1; CDR3aa: CSAREGYYGYTF
j_gene: TRBJ2-3; v_gene: TRBV29-1; CDR3aa: CTAEEGLNTQYF
j_gene: TRBJ1-5; v_gene: TRBV7-8; CDR3aa: CASSHKYGQGRQPQHF
j_gene: TRBJ1-1; v_gene: TRBV6-2/TRBV6-3; CDR3aa: CASNSGGFTEAFF
j_gene: TRBJ2-1; v_gene: TRBV6-6; CDR3aa: CASNPQGWYEQFF
j_gene: TRBJ2-5; v_gene: TRBV5-5; CDR3aa: CASSKGGQETQYF
j_gene: TRBJ1-5; v_gene: TRBV2; CDR3aa: CASNRGLNQPQHF
j_gene: TRBJ2-5; v_gene: TRBV15; CDR3aa: CATSSRGQGEKTQYF
j_gene: TRBJ2-1; v_gene: TRBV6-2/TRBV6-3; CDR3aa: CASSRREPGQLYGEQFF
j_gene: TRBJ2-2; v_gene: TRBV11-2; CDR3aa: CASSLQPGAVTGELFF
j_gene: TRBJ1-6; v_gene: TRBV24-1; CDR3aa: CATMRDGNFNSPLHF
j_gene: TRBJ1-5; v_gene: TRBV20-1; CDR3aa: CSARVREEGNQPQHF
j_gene: TRBJ1-1; v_gene: TRBV20-1; CDR3aa: CASRVSTEAFF
j_gene: TRBJ1-3; v_gene: TRBV18; CDR3aa: CASSPRAGTDFGNTIYF
j_gene: TRBJ2-7; v_gene: TRBV20-1; CDR3aa: CSARGRGYPYEQYF
j_gene: TRBJ1-3; v_gene: TRBV10-3; CDR3aa: CATWGDLLSGNTIYF
j_gene: TRBJ1-5; v_gene: TRBV4-3; CDR3aa: CASSQDRAANQPQHF
j_gene: TRBJ2-3; v_gene: TRBV7-2; CDR3aa: CASSLLGLAALTDTQYF
j_gene: TRBJ2-3; v_gene: TRBV20-1; CDR3aa: CSASPSGTSTDTQYF
j_gene: TRBJ1-2; v_gene: TRBV5-1; CDR3aa: CASSLDPDIRGYGYTF
j_gene: TRBJ1-5; v_gene: TRBV4-3; CDR3aa: CASSQALEGAQQPQHF
j_gene: TRBJ1-1; v_gene: TRBV12-3/TRBV12-4; CDR3aa: CASSGGALGTEAFF
j_gene: TRBJ2-7; v_gene: TRBV19; CDR3aa: CATRDRSSSYEQYF
j_gene: TRBJ2-3; v_gene: TRBV7-6; CDR3aa: CASSRTGAGTDTQYF
j_gene: TRBJ2-3; v_gene: TRBV20-1; CDR3aa: CSARNLATDTQYF